One sample yielded the 11 T cell receptor beta chains listed below, sequenced in a study of T cells after yellow fever vaccination. TCRdb reanalysed the 5' RACE reads using MiXCR and keeps one entry per CDR3 protein. Of about 240,000 distinct CDR3 sequences listed, 6.9% are singletons. Source: CD4+ T cells sorted from PBMCs, taken 15 days after the yellow fever booster vaccination. These receptors came from a man aged 30 to 39 who received the YFV17D yellow fever vaccine.

This clonotype was recorded many times. The chain links TRBV29-1 to TRBJ2-5; D possibly corresponds to TRBD2 (6 bases). The V and J ends lost 6 bases and 0 bases respectively, with 14 bases between them. Germline V CDR1 and CDR2: SQVTM, ANQGSEA. CDR3 length: 14 residues. The CDR3 region has the DNA TGCAGCGTCGGAGGGTGGGCAGACCAAGAGACCCAGTACTTC. Amino acid sequence: CSVGGWADQETQYF.

This clonotype was counted many times. CDR3 sequence (DNA): TGCAGTGCTAGAGAGGGAGGCGGCACCGGGGAGCTGTTTTTT. It yields the protein CSAREGGGTGELFF. The chain is built from TRBV20-1 and TRBJ2-2; D may be TRBD2 (6 bases). Trimming removed 0 bases from V and 4 bases from J, with 9 bases in between. Germline V CDR1 and CDR2: DFQATT, SNEGSKA (reference sequence). The CDR3 is 14 residues long.

This clonotype was detected ten times or more. The chain has TRBV7-2 and TRBJ2-5, with TRBD2 matching over 9 bases. The CDR3 length is 16 residues. V trimming: 1 base; J trimming: 1 base; junction bases outside the gene matches: 4. Germline CDR1 SGHTA, CDR2 FQGNSA. The CDR3 loop reads CASSLGAGGFQETQYF. CDR3 DNA sequence: TGTGCCAGCAGCTTAGGCGCGGGAGGGTTCCAAGAGACCCAGTACTTC.

This clonotype has only a few counts. The V gene is TRBV30, the J gene TRBJ2-1, with 9 bases fitting TRBD2. Losses at the gene ends were 5 bases for V and 3 bases for J; bases not matched to a gene: 5. The CDR3 consists of 14 residues. Germline V gene sequence: CDR1 GTSNPN, CDR2 SVGIG (reference sequence). This chain's CDR3 is CAWGGTSHYNEQFF. The DNA of the CDR3 is TGTGCCTGGGGGGGGACTAGCCACTACAATGAGCAGTTCTTC.

J is TRBJ2-1 and V is TRBV7-2; no reliable D call. Trimming cost V 3 bases and J 8 bases, with 5 bases left between them. There are 11 residues in the CDR3. Germline V gene lookup returns CDR1 SGHTA and CDR2 FQGNSA. DNA of the CDR3: TGTGCCAGCAGCTTTGTATATGAGCAGTTCTTC. As protein: CASSFVYEQFF.

This clonotype was recorded at least ten times. The CDR3 nucleotides read TGTGCCAGCAGGGGTGGTAGGTTTCCCAATGAGCAGTTCTTC. Encoded protein: CASRGGRFPNEQFF. The genes are TRBV25-1 and TRBJ2-1; no definite D call. This CDR3 spans 14 amino acids. Trimming removed 6 bases at V and 6 bases at J, with 15 bases between. Germline assignment: CDR1 MGHDK and CDR2 SYGVNS.

This clonotype has at least ten counts. The V and J genes are TRBV7-2 and TRBJ2-5; no reliable D call. From germline, CDR1 is SGHTA and CDR2 FQGNSA. Deletions cut 1 base from V and 3 bases from J, with 6 bases between. There are 13 residues in the CDR3. The CDR3 loop reads CASSLDNKETQYF. CDR3 coding DNA: TGTGCCAGCAGCTTAGACAATAAAGAGACCCAGTACTTC.

The sample holds a few counts of this clonotype. The chain combines TRBV28 with TRBJ2-2; 7 nucleotides agree with TRBD1. The CDR3 contains 15 residues. CDR1 and CDR2 (germline): MDHEN, SYDVKM. Trimming cost V 5 bases and J 5 bases; bases outside gene matches: 8. In DNA, the CDR3 is TGTGCCAGCAGTCAAGGGGGCGCGTGGACCGGGGAGCTGTTTTTT. Residues: CASSQGGAWTGELFF.

On this clonotype: One end of the junction fails to match germline, which may point to a read error. This rearrangement joins TRBV7-8 to TRBJ1-6, with 8 bases matching TRBD1. The CDR3 runs to 13 residues. Germline V gene sequence: CDR1 SGHVS, CDR2 FQNEAQ. CDR3 in DNA: TGTGCCAGCAGCTTAGACTTTGACAGGGGAAAAACCTTT. As protein: CASSLDFDRGKTF.

For this clonotype: It may be a read error: a sequence one base away is much more abundant. This sequence joins TRBV6-5 and TRBJ1-1, with 9 nucleotides matching TRBD1. After removal of 2 bases from V and 6 bases from J, the junction contained 7 bases not matched to a gene. Germline CDR1 MNHEY, CDR2 SVGAGI. The CDR3 runs 15 residues. CDR3 sequence (DNA): TGTGCCAGCAGTTACGCCGGACAGGGGAGAGCTGAAGCTTTCTTT. As protein: CASSYAGQGRAEAFF.

This clonotype was seen only a few times. The chain couples TRBV4-1 to TRBJ2-1; 8 nucleotides align to TRBD2. J gave up 9 bases and V 3 bases, and 10 bases lay outside the gene matches. CDR1 and CDR2 (germline): MGHRA, YSYEKL. The CDR3 runs to 15 residues. CDR3 DNA: TGCGCCAGCAGCCAGACTAGCGAACGGCAAGGTGAGCAGTTCTTC. This translates into CASSQTSERQGEQFF.